This T cell receptor beta chain originates from a study of cytotoxic CD8 clonotypes in ibrutinib-treated CLL. Study in general: Patients: around 11 relapsed/refractory, roughly 16 treatment-naive, some 18 IGHV unmutated. By median around 74 months, about twelve had progressed and around 15 stayed remitted; responses had been 2 complete and some 24 partial.

About this clone: The target antigen is unknown.

The method was immunoSEQ multiplex PCR; TCRdb's version includes in-frame clones alone and lacks a portion of them. Altogether about 200,000 clones are present, about 72% being singletons, with the ten largest covering around an eighth. V was cut by 4 bases and J by 0 bases, with 9 bases left in between. CDR1 LGHNA and CDR2 YSLEER come from the germline V gene. The CDR3 totals 15 residues. General observations from the study: Clonality increased at ibrutinib response and stayed stable in sustained remission. At progression, however, it fell back toward baseline.

This receptor was obtained from a human donor with chronic lymphocytic leukemia. Source: PBMCs, taken after 24 months of ibrutinib treatment. The V gene is TRBV4-3, the J gene TRBJ2-2, with D unresolved. The CDR3 protein is CASSRSRTNTGELFF. DNA for the CDR3: TGCGCCAGCAGCCGCAGCCGGACGAACACCGGGGAGCTGTTTTTT.